The 15 T cell receptor beta chains listed next were all sequenced from one sample in a study. TCRdb passed the RT-PCR reads through MiXCR, listing each CDR3 protein once. The profile covers hundreds of thousands of distinct CDR3 sequences, with 12% to 15% appearing a single time and 3% to 4.5% taken by the ten largest. Sequenced material: memory CD4+ T cells from blood. These receptors all come from a female donor in good health, serving as a healthy control.

This clonotype was observed at least ten times. In nucleotides, the CDR3 is TGTGCCAGCACACACTCCTACGAGCAGTACTTC. Its translation: CASTHSYEQYF. This chain joins TRBV6-2 or TRBV6-3 and TRBJ2-7, with unresolved D. The germline CDR1 and CDR2 sequences are MNHEY and SVGEGT. V was trimmed by 7 bases and J by 0 bases, leaving 4 bases between them. The CDR3 sequence is 11 residues long.

V is TRBV3-1 and J is TRBJ2-7; 9 bases are a match to TRBD1. This CDR3 spans 15 amino acids. V shed 0 bases, J shed 4 bases, and the junction held 4 bases outside the gene matches. The germline gives CDR1 LGHDT, CDR2 YNNKEL (reference sequence). The CDR3, as DNA: TGTGCCAGCAGCCAAGATACAGGGGGCTGGTACGAGCAGTACTTC. Protein sequence: CASSQDTGGWYEQYF.

V usage is TRBV6-5 and J usage is TRBJ1-1; 7 bases match TRBD1. This CDR3 has 14 amino acids. Germline V CDR1 and CDR2: MNHEY, SVGAGI. Trimming cost V 5 bases and J 4 bases; bases outside gene matches: 7. The CDR3 is CASSTDRRITEAFF. The CDR3 region has the DNA TGTGCCAGCAGTACGGACAGGAGGATCACTGAAGCTTTCTTT.

This clonotype has more than one count but fewer than ten. This chain joins TRBV7-9 and TRBJ2-5; 10 bases agree with TRBD2. This CDR3 is built from 13 residues. The V segment lost 7 bases and the J segment 5 bases; nucleotides outside the gene matches: 4. Germline values: CDR1 SEHNR, CDR2 FQNEAQ (reference sequence). The CDR3 DNA is TGTGCCAGCAATCTAGCGGGGGAGGAGACCCAGTACTTC. Its translation: CASNLAGEETQYF.

This clonotype was seen many times. V is TRBV20-1 and J is TRBJ1-2, with 10 bases aligning to TRBD1. The CDR3 is 14 residues long. Germline CDR1 is DFQATT and CDR2 is SNEGSKA (reference sequence). V was clipped by 0 bases and J by 9 bases; unmatched bases: 7. The DNA for the CDR3 is TGCAGTGCTAGAGATGTGACAGGGGGCGAGAGCTACACCTTC. It yields the protein CSARDVTGGESYTF.

There are a few counts of this clonotype. A read error may explain this, as a much larger clone is one base away. The chain links TRBV6-5 to TRBJ2-3; TRBD2 aligns across 10 bases. Germline loops: CDR1 MNHEY, CDR2 SVGAGI. The V segment lost 5 bases and the J segment 0 bases; nucleotides outside the gene matches: 11. CDR3 length: 18 amino acids. The CDR3 nucleotides read TGTGCCAGCAGTGCGAGTAGCGGGAGGATGCCTAGCACAGATACGCAGTATTTT. It specifies CASSASSGRMPSTDTQYF.

Only a few counts were recorded for this clonotype. V and J are TRBV7-8 and TRBJ2-7; D is ambiguous. The CDR3 spans 15 residues. V was trimmed by 5 bases and J by 2 bases, leaving 16 bases between them. Germline loops: CDR1 SGHVS, CDR2 FQNEAQ. Here the CDR3 DNA reads TGTGCCAGCAGCCCATCGAATACGGCCCCCTACGAGCAGTACTTC. It translates to CASSPSNTAPYEQYF.

This clonotype appeared many times. This rearrangement joins TRBV29-1 to TRBJ2-3; D unresolved. The CDR3 contains 16 residues. The ends were cut back, 4 bases at V and 0 bases at J, with 17 bases in the middle. Germline CDR1 and CDR2: SQVTM and ANQGSEA. The DNA of the CDR3 is TGCAGCGTTGGGTATCCTCGCGGTGCGAGCACAGATACGCAGTATTTT. Encoded protein: CSVGYPRGASTDTQYF.

This clonotype was detected many times. V and J are TRBV18 and TRBJ2-5; D uncertain. Germline loops: CDR1 KGHSH, CDR2 LQKENI. The V end was cut by 2 bases, the J end by 0 bases, with 4 bases between. The CDR3 sequence is 13 residues long. The CDR3, as DNA: TGTGCCAGCTCACCATTCCACCAAGAGACCCAGTACTTC. Translated: CASSPFHQETQYF.

This chain connects TRBV7-2 to TRBJ2-7; D might be TRBD1 (5 bases). Trimming shortened V by 1 base and J by 1 base, and 14 bases separated the two germline ends. Germline CDR1 reads SGHTA; CDR2 reads FQGNSA. The CDR3 covers 16 residues. For the CDR3, the DNA is TGTGCCAGCAGCTTAGACCCGGACACCCCTTCCTACGAGCAGTACTTC. Amino acids: CASSLDPDTPSYEQYF.

Ten or more counts support this clonotype. V gene TRBV6-7 combines with J gene TRBJ1-1; no reliable D call. TRBV6-7 is identified as an open reading frame with a role that is uncertain. V gave up 7 bases and J gave up 2 bases, with 17 bases separating them. CDR3 length: 15 residues. CDR3 in amino acids: CASTSGWNENTEAFF. CDR3 sequence (DNA): TGTGCCAGCACCTCTGGGTGGAATGAAAACACTGAAGCTTTCTTT.

There are many counts of this clonotype. The rearrangement joins TRBV4-3 to TRBJ1-1; D gene uncertain. Germline V gene sequence: CDR1 LGHNA, CDR2 YSLEER. V shed 0 bases and J shed 11 bases, with 13 bases lying between them. The CDR3 loop spans 13 amino acids. This CDR3 reads CASSQELRLGAFF. In DNA, the CDR3 is TGCGCCAGCAGCCAAGAACTACGGCTAGGTGCTTTCTTT.

This clonotype was seen only a few times. The CDR3 sequence: CASSPRPGTGEKLFF. The DNA for the CDR3 is TGTGCCAGCAGCCCACGTCCCGGGACAGGGGAAAAACTGTTTTTT. This chain uses TRBV7-9 with TRBJ1-4, with 9 nucleotides matching TRBD1. The CDR3 loop spans 15 amino acids. The germline CDR1 and CDR2 sequences are SEHNR and FQNEAQ (reference sequence). Trimming removed 5 bases from V and 8 bases from J; junction bases left unmatched: 9.

The chain is built from TRBV20-1 and TRBJ2-1; 10 bases are a match to TRBD2. CDR1 DFQATT and CDR2 SNEGSKA come from the germline V gene (reference sequence). Trimming cost V 7 bases and J 4 bases; bases outside gene matches: 16. The CDR3 totals 17 residues. CDR3 in DNA: TGCAGTGGGCTGGTTCGAAGCGGGAGGGTGCTATACAATGAGCAGTTCTTC. Amino acid sequence: CSGLVRSGRVLYNEQFF.

This clonotype was detected ten times or more. The chain employs TRBV20-1 and TRBJ2-7, with D unclear. V was clipped by 6 bases and J by 2 bases, with 11 bases between them. Germline V gene data show CDR1 as DFQATT and CDR2 as SNEGSKA (reference sequence). CDR3 length: 12 amino acids. CDR3 protein: CSANDHTYEQYF. The CDR3 DNA sequence: TGCAGTGCCAATGACCATACCTACGAGCAGTACTTC.